These 2 T cell receptor beta chains came from one sample sequenced in a study of identifying expanded T cells in peripheral blood. TCRdb's copy holds only in-frame clones and misses some; the assay was immunoSEQ multiplex PCR. The sample includes around 100,000 clones, over 80% of them seen just once. Sequenced material: blood. The receptors originated from a person aged 18 to 75 in good health.

This chain joins TRBV5-1 and TRBJ2-7, with D perhaps matching TRBD1 or TRBD2 (5 bases each). CDR1 and CDR2 (germline): SGHRS, YFSETQ. V dropped 4 bases and J dropped 2 bases, with 16 bases sitting between them. This CDR3 comprises 15 residues. CDR3 amino acids: CASSQTGTETYEQYF. For the CDR3, the DNA is TGCGCCAGCAGCCAAACCGGGACGGAGACCTACGAGCAGTACTTC.

The genes are TRBV6-1 and TRBJ1-2; D gene uncertain. The CDR3 length is 12 residues. The germline V and J ends were trimmed by 7 bases and 8 bases, with 14 bases remaining between them. Per germline, CDR1 MNHNS and CDR2 SASEGT. The CDR3: CASNPHLGGYTF. The DNA of the CDR3 is TGTGCCAGCAATCCACACCTCGGGGGCTACACCTTC.